The clone carrying this TCR beta chain was detected once. Measured with immunoSEQ multiplex PCR; TCRdb has only the in-frame clones, and not every one. Of approximately 110,000 clones listed, over 75% are singletons. This sample is part of a study of blood T cell repertoires in COVID-19. The wider study: Sample material is recorded as cDNA or gDNA derived from T cells, B-cell-depleted T cells, or PBMCs.

The CDR3 has 15 amino acids. Losses at the gene ends were 3 bases for V and 6 bases for J; bases not matched to a gene: 7. Germline V gene lookup returns CDR1 KGHSH and CDR2 LQKENI. The specimen was peripheral blood. J is TRBJ2-2 and V is TRBV18, with 7 bases that match TRBD2. The sequence was obtained from a man in his forties or fifties with acute or convalescent COVID-19. CDR3 protein: CASSPLAGDSGELFF. The DNA of the CDR3 is TGTGCCAGCTCACCGCTTGCGGGGGATTCCGGGGAGCTGTTTTTT.